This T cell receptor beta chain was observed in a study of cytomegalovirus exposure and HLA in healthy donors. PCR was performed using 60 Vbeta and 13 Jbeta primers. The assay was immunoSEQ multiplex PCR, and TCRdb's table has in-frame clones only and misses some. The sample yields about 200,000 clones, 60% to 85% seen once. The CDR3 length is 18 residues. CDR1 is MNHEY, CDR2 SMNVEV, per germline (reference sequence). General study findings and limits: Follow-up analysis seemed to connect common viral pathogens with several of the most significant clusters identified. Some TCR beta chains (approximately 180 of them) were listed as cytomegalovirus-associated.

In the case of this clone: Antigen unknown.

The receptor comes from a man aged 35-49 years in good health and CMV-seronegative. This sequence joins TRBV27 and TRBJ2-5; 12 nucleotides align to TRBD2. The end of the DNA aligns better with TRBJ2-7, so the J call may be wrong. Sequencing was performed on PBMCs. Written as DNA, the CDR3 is TGTGCCAGCAGTTATACTAGCGGGAGGAGAAGTCTAGGCTACGAGCAGTACTTC. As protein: CASSYTSGRRSLGYEQYF.